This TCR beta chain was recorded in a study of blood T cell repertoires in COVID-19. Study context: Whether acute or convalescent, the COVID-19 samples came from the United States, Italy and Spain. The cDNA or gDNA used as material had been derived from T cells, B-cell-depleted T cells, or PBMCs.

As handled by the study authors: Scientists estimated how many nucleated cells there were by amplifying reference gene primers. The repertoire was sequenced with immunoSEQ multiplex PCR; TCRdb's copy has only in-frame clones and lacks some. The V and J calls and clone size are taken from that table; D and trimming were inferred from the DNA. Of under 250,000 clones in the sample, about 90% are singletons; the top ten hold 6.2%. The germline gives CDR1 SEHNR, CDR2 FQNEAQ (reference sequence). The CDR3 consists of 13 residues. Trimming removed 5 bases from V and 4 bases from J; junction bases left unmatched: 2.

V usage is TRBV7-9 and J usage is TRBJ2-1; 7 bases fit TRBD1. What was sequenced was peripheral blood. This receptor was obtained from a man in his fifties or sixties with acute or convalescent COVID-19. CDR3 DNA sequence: TGTGCCAGCAGCCCGGGACAGTACAATGAGCAGTTCTTC. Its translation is CASSPGQYNEQFF.